This TCR beta chain stems from a study of cytomegalovirus exposure and HLA in healthy donors. General study results and limits: Rates of TCR association differed by HLA locus in a later analysis, with DRB1 highest and HLA-C lowest. In a later analysis, a missense DCLRE1C variant was linked to TCR beta V- and J-gene trimming. Per published accounts, TCR beta sequences correctly predicted the HLA-A and HLA-B alleles of most subjects. It was reportedly the case that the classifier diagnosed cytomegalovirus status with high specificity and sensitivity.

Germline CDR1 is SQVTM and CDR2 is ANQGSEA. The CDR3 runs to 14 residues. The ends were cut back, 4 bases at V and 6 bases at J, with 18 bases in the middle. A multiplex PCR was run with 60 Vbeta primers and 13 Jbeta primers. Data came from immunoSEQ multiplex PCR; TCRdb stores just in-frame clones and leaves some out. The table records approximately 70,000 clones, 74% of them present only once. About this clone: Its target is unknown.

The sequencing input was PBMCs. The clonotype comes from a woman in her 30s in good health and CMV-seropositive. This chain links TRBV29-1 with TRBJ1-1, with D perhaps matching TRBD1 (5 bases). CDR3 sequence: CSVGKGLREAEAFF. CDR3 nucleotides: TGCAGCGTTGGGAAGGGGCTGCGGGAAGCTGAAGCTTTCTTT.